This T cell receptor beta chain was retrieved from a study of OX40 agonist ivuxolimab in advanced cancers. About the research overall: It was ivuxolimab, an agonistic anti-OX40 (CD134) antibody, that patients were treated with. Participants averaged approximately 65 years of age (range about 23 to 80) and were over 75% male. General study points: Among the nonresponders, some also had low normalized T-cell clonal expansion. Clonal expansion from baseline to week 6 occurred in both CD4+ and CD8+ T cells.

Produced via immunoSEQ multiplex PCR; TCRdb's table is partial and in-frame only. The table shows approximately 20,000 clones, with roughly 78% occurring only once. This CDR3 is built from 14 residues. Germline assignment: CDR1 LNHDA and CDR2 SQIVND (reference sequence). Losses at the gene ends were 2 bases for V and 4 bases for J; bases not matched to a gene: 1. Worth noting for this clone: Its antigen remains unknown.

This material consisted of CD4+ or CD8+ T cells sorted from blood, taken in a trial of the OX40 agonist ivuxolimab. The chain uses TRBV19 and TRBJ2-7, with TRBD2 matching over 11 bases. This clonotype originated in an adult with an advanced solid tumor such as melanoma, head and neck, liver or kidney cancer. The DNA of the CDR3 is TGTGCCAGTAGTATAACTAGCGGGAGTTACGAGCAGTACTTC. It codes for CASSITSGSYEQYF.